A selection of T cell receptor beta chains follows, all from one sample in a study of identical twins. MiXCR, applied by TCRdb to the 5' RACE reads, yields one record per CDR3 protein. The table shows around 1.7 million distinct CDR3 sequences, with less than 35% occurring only once. Sequencing input: cord blood. These receptors all stem from a newborn girl in good health. CDR3s include the opening cysteine and the closing phenylalanine or tryptophan. Fields, in order: clone size, D gene, V gene, J gene, CDR3 DNA, CDR3 protein. The D gene is left open where the match is weak. Size is omitted from some rows. Given values are once, few, many or a class for expanded clones.

clone size: -
D gene: -
V gene: TRBV19
J gene: TRBJ2-7
CDR3 DNA: TGTGCCAGTAGCTTTCGTCTAGGTAAGACCTACGAGCAGTACTTC
CDR3 protein: CASSFRLGKTYEQYF

clone size: -
D gene: -
V gene: TRBV20-1
J gene: TRBJ1-1
CDR3 DNA: TGCAGTGCTAGGCCCCCGGGGCTAAACACTGAAGCTTTCTTT
CDR3 protein: CSARPPGLNTEAFF

clone size: once
D gene: TRBD2
V gene: TRBV2
J gene: TRBJ2-1
CDR3 DNA: TGTGCCACCGAGGGACTAGCGGACTACAATGAGCAGTTCTTC
CDR3 protein: CATEGLADYNEQFF

clone size: few
D gene: -
V gene: TRBV28
J gene: TRBJ1-4
CDR3 DNA: TGTGCCAGCAGTCCCCCGACAGGAAATAATGAAAAACTGTTTTTT
CDR3 protein: CASSPPTGNNEKLFF

clone size: -
D gene: TRBD1
V gene: TRBV19
J gene: TRBJ1-2
CDR3 DNA: TGTGCCAGTAGCGTCGCGGACAGGGGGGACTATGGCTACACCTTC
CDR3 protein: CASSVADRGDYGYTF

clone size: -
D gene: TRBD1
V gene: TRBV7-9
J gene: TRBJ1-2
CDR3 DNA: TGTGCCAGCAGCTTAGCCGCAGGGGGTAGCTATGGCTACACCTTC
CDR3 protein: CASSLAAGGSYGYTF

clone size: -
D gene: -
V gene: TRBV6-1
J gene: TRBJ1-1
CDR3 DNA: TGTGCCAGCAGAATCGAAGCGGACACTGAAGCTTTCTTT
CDR3 protein: CASRIEADTEAFF

clone size: few
D gene: -
V gene: TRBV28
J gene: TRBJ1-2
CDR3 DNA: TGTGCCAGCAGTGGTTCGAACGTCTTAGGCTACACCTTC
CDR3 protein: CASSGSNVLGYTF

clone size: -
D gene: TRBD1
V gene: TRBV2
J gene: TRBJ2-1
CDR3 DNA: TGTGCCGGATCAGGGGGCCGAAGTACAACCTACAATGAGCAGTTCTTC
CDR3 protein: CAGSGGRSTTYNEQFF

clone size: few
D gene: -
V gene: TRBV14
J gene: TRBJ2-7
CDR3 DNA: TGTGCCAGCAGCCAGAGGGGTAGGCAGTACTTC
CDR3 protein: CASSQRGRQYF

clone size: few
D gene: TRBD1
V gene: TRBV2
J gene: TRBJ1-4
CDR3 DNA: TGTGCCAGCTCCGACAGGGGCGGGGAAAAACTGTTTTTT
CDR3 protein: CASSDRGGEKLFF

clone size: -
D gene: TRBD2
V gene: TRBV18
J gene: TRBJ2-7
CDR3 DNA: TGTGCCAGCTCAACTGCTAGCGGGAGCTCCTACGAGCAGTACTTC
CDR3 protein: CASSTASGSSYEQYF

clone size: -
D gene: TRBD2
V gene: TRBV28
J gene: TRBJ2-1
CDR3 DNA: TGTGCCAGCAGTATCTTTAGCGGGAGGGCCGGCAATGAGCAGTTCTTC
CDR3 protein: CASSIFSGRAGNEQFF

clone size: -
D gene: -
V gene: TRBV2
J gene: TRBJ2-7
CDR3 DNA: TGTGCCAGCATGGTCGCCTACGAGCAGTACTTC
CDR3 protein: CASMVAYEQYF

clone size: many
D gene: TRBD2
V gene: TRBV3-1
J gene: TRBJ2-3
CDR3 DNA: TGTGCCAGCAGCCACCCTAGCGGGGTTAGCACAGATACGCAGTATTTT
CDR3 protein: CASSHPSGVSTDTQYF

clone size: few
D gene: TRBD2
V gene: TRBV5-1
J gene: TRBJ2-3
CDR3 DNA: TGCGCCAGCAATTTAGCGGGGGGGCCGAGAGCGGTAGATACGCAGTATTTT
CDR3 protein: CASNLAGGPRAVDTQYF

clone size: -
D gene: TRBD2
V gene: TRBV12-3/TRBV12-4
J gene: TRBJ2-7
CDR3 DNA: TGTGCCAGCAGACTAGCGTATAACAATGAGCAGTACTTC
CDR3 protein: CASRLAYNNEQYF

clone size: many
D gene: -
V gene: TRBV13
J gene: TRBJ2-5
CDR3 DNA: TGTGCCAGCAGCTTAGCCCCGGCTAGATTCCAAGAGACCCAGTACTTC
CDR3 protein: CASSLAPARFQETQYF

clone size: -
D gene: -
V gene: TRBV20-1
J gene: TRBJ2-1
CDR3 DNA: TGCAGTGCTCTACAATTAGGGTCCTACAATGAGCAGTTCTTC
CDR3 protein: CSALQLGSYNEQFF

clone size: -
D gene: -
V gene: TRBV9
J gene: TRBJ1-2
CDR3 DNA: TGTGCCAGCAGCGTAGATTACGGGGGTGGCTACACCTTC
CDR3 protein: CASSVDYGGGYTF

clone size: few
D gene: -
V gene: TRBV7-9
J gene: TRBJ1-2
CDR3 DNA: TGTGCCAGCAGCTTATTTACCGATGGCTACACCTTC
CDR3 protein: CASSLFTDGYTF

clone size: few
D gene: TRBD1
V gene: TRBV4-1
J gene: TRBJ2-5
CDR3 DNA: TGCGCCAGCAGCCAGCCGGACAGGGTTCAAGAGACCCAGTACTTC
CDR3 protein: CASSQPDRVQETQYF

clone size: few
D gene: -
V gene: TRBV7-9
J gene: TRBJ2-2
CDR3 DNA: TGTGCCAGCAGCTTAAGTTCGGGGTACACCGGGGAGCTGTTTTTT
CDR3 protein: CASSLSSGYTGELFF

clone size: few
D gene: -
V gene: TRBV15
J gene: TRBJ1-4
CDR3 DNA: TGTGCCACCAGCAAATACGCCCGGGACAATGAAAAACTGTTTTTT
CDR3 protein: CATSKYARDNEKLFF